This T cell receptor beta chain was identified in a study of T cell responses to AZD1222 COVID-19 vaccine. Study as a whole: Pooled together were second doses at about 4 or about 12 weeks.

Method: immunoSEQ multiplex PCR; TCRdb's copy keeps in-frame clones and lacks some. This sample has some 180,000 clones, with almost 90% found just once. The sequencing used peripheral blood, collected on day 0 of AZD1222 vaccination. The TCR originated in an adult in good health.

The CDR3 here is CASSLTASGPNNEQFF. The DNA for the CDR3 is TGTGCCAGCAGTTTAACGGCTAGCGGTCCTAACAATGAGCAGTTCTTC. The chain is built from TRBV27 and TRBJ2-1; 7 positions agree with TRBD2. With V trimmed by 2 bases and J by 5 bases, 9 bases remained unmatched. Germline V lookup: CDR1 MNHEY, CDR2 SMNVEV (reference sequence). The CDR3 is made up of 16 amino acids.